This paragraph covers one T cell receptor (beta chain) sequence. The antigen remains undetermined. The listed genes are named as in mouse. The read gets to within 1 residue of the CDR3 end, and the germline J gene fills in the rest. The sample comes from a study of tissue T cells after allogeneic stem cell transplantation. Study findings and constraints: This small cohort was clinically heterogeneous, and sampling depth was a limitation. TCR repertoires tracked anatomic similarity, regardless of disease or transplant status. Blood and spleen captured only part of the tissue TCR repertoire. Across patients, clones rarely overlapped, yet motif clusters were shared tissue-specifically.

Sequencing used immunoSEQ multiplex PCR; TCRdb keeps in-frame clones, though not all of them. The table lists roughly 45,000 clones, around 69% of them singletons. V was pared by 0 bases and J by 2 bases, with 3 bases of the junction left unmatched. From germline, CDR1 is SGHSN and CDR2 HYEKVE. The CDR3 runs 16 residues. The chain has TRBV12-1 and TRBJ1-4; 9 bases agree with TRBD1. The receptor was derived from a pool of C57BL/6 mice in good health. Material: sorted cells pooled from one or two spleens. The CDR3 sequence is CASSLEQGASNERLFF. The CDR3 DNA, read in part, is TGTGCCAGCTCTCTCGAACAGGGGGCCTCCAACGAAAGATTATTT.